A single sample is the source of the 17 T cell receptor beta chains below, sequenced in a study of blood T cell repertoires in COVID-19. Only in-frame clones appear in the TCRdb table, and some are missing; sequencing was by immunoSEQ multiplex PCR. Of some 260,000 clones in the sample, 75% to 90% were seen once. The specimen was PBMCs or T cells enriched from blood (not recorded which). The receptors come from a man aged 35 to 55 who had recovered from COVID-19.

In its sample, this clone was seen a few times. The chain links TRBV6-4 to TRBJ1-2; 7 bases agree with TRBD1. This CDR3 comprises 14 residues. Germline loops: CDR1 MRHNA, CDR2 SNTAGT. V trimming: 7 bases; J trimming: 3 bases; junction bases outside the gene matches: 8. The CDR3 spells CASKYARGDYGYTF. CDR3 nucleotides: TGTGCCAGCAAATACGCCAGGGGGGACTATGGCTACACCTTC.

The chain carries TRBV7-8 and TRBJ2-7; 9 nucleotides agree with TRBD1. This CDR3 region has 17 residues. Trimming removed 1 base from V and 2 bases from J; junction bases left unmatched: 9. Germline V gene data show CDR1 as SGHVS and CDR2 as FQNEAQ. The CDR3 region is CASSLETGTGSPYEQYF. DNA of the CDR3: TGTGCCAGCAGCTTAGAGACCGGGACAGGGAGCCCCTACGAGCAGTACTTC. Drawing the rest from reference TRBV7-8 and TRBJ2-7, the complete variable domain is GAGVSQSPRYKVAKRGQDVALRCDPISGHVSLFWYQQALGQGPEFLTYFQNEAQLDKSGLPSDRFFAERPEGSVSTLKIQRTQQEDSAVYLCASSLETGTGSPYEQYFGPGTRLTVT.

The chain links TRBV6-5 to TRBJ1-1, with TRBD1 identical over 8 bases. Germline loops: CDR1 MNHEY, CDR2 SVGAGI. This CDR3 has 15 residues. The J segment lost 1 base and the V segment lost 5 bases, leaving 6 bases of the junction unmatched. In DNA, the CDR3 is TGTGCCAGCAGTAAGACAGGGGAGAGGAACACTGAAGCTTTCTTT. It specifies CASSKTGERNTEAFF.

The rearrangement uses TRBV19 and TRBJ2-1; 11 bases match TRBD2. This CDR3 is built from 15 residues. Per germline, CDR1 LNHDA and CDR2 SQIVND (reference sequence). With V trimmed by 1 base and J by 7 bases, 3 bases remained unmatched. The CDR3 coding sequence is TGTGCCAGTAGTATAGCTAGCGGGAGGAGGAATGAGCAGTTCTTC. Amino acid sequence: CASSIASGRRNEQFF.

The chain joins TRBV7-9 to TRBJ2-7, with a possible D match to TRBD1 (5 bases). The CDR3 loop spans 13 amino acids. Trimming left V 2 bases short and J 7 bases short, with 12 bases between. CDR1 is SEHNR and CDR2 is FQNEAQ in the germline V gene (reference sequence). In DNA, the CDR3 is TGTGCCAGCAGCTTACCAGGGATGGGAGAGCAGTACTTC. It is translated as CASSLPGMGEQYF.

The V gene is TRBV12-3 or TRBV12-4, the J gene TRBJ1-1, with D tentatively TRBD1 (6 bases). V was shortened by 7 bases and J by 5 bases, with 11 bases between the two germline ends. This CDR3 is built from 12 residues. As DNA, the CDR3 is TGTGCCAGCACCTTAGGGGGTACTGAAGCTTTCTTT. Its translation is CASTLGGTEAFF.

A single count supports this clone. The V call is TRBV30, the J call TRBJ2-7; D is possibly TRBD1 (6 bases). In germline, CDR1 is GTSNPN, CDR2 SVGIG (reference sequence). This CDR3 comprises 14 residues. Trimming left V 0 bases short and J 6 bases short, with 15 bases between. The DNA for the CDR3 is TGTGCCTGGAGTGTTACAGGGCTCCCTTCCGAGCAGTACTTC. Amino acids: CAWSVTGLPSEQYF.

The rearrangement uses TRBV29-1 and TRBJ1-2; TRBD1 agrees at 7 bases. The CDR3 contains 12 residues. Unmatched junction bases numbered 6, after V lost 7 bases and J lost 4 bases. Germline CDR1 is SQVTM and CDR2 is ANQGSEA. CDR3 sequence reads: CSGSDRIYGYTF. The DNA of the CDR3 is TGCAGCGGATCGGACAGGATCTATGGCTACACCTTC.

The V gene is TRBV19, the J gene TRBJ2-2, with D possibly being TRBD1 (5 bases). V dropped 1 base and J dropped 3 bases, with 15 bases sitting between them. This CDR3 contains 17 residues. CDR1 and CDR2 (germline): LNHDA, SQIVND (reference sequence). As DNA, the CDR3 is TGTGCCAGTAGTATAGCTTGGCAGGGTGGGGACACCGGGGAGCTGTTTTTT. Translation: CASSIAWQGGDTGELFF. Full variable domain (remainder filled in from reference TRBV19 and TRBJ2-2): DGGITQSPKYLFRKEGQNVTLSCEQNLNHDAMYWYRQDPGQGLRLIYYSQIVNDFQKGDIAEGYSVSREKKESFPLTVTSAQKNPTAFYLCASSIAWQGGDTGELFFGEGSRLTVL.

CDR3 coding DNA: TGCGCCAGCAGCTGGGACAGGGCCCACGAGCAGTACTTC. Its protein is CASSWDRAHEQYF. J is TRBJ2-7 and V is TRBV4-1; TRBD1 aligns across 9 bases. V dropped 5 bases and J dropped 5; count of bases not matched to a gene: 4. CDR3 length: 13 residues. Germline V gene lookup returns CDR1 MGHRA and CDR2 YSYEKL.

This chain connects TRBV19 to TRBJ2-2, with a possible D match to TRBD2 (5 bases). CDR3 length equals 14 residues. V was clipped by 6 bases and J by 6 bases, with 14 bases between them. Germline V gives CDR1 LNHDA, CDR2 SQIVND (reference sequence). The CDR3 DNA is TGTGCCAGTAGGAGCCCCGACGGGGCCGGGGAGCTGTTTTTT. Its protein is CASRSPDGAGELFF.

The CDR3 coding sequence is TGTGCCAGCAGTTGGGCATTAGCGACAATCACAGATACGCAGTATTTT. Amino acid sequence: CASSWALATITDTQYF. The chain carries TRBV27 and TRBJ2-3; TRBD2 is a possible D gene (5 bases). This CDR3 is built from 16 residues. V was cut by 4 bases and J by 2 bases, with 16 bases left in between. Germline CDR1 MNHEY, CDR2 SMNVEV (reference sequence).

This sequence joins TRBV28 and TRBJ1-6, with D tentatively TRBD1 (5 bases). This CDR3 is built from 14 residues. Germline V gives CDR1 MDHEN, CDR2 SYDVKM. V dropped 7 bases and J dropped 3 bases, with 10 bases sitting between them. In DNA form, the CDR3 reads TGTGCCAGCACCCAGGGTGGCTATAATTCACCCCTCCACTTT. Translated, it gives CASTQGGYNSPLHF.

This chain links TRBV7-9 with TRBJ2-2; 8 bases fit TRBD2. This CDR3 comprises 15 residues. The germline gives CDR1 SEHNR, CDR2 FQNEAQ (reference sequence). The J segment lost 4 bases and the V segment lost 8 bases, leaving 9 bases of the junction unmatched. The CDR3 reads CASSRRGDITGELFF. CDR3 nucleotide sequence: TGTGCCAGCTCCCGGCGGGGGGACATCACCGGGGAGCTGTTTTTT. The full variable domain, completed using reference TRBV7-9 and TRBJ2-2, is DTGVSQNPRHKITKRGQNVTFRCDPISEHNRLYWYRQTLGQGPEFLTYFQNEAQLEKSRLLSDRFSAERPKGSFSTLEIQRTEQGDSAMYLCASSRRGDITGELFFGEGSRLTVL.

CDR3 region: CASSGTSTHEQYF. The DNA of the CDR3 is TGTGCCAGCAGCGGCACGTCAACGCACGAGCAGTACTTC. The rearrangement uses TRBV6-2 or TRBV6-3 and TRBJ2-7; D gene unclear. With 6 bases removed from V and 5 bases from J, the gap between germline ends came to 14 bases. This CDR3 is built from 13 residues. Germline CDR1 is MNHEY and CDR2 is SVGEGT.

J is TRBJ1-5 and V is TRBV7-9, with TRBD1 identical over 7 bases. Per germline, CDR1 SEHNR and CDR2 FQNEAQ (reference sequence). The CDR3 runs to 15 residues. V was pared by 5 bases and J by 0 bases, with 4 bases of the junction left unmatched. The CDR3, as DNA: TGTGCCAGCAGCCCAGGGGGTCCTAGCAATCAGCCCCAGCATTTT. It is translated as CASSPGGPSNQPQHF.

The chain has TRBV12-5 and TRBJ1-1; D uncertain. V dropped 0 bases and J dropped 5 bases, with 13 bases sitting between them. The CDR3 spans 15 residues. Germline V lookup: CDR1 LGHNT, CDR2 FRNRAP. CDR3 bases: TGTGCTAGTGGTTTGGTGGCAGGCGGGTGGACTGAAGCTTTCTTT. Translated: CASGLVAGGWTEAFF.